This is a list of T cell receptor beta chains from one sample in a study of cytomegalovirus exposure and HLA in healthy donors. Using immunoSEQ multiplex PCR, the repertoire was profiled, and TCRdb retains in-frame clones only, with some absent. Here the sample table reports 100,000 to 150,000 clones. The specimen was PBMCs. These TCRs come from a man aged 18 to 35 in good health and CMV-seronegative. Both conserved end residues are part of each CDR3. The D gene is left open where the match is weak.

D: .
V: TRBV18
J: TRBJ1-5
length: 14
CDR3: CASSIDSSNQPQHF
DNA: TGTGCCAGCTCAATCGACAGTAGCAATCAGCCCCAGCATTTT

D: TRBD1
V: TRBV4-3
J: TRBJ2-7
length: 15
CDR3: CASSQDIRQGLVQYF
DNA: TGCGCCAGCAGCCAAGACATACGACAGGGGCTGGTGCAGTACTTC

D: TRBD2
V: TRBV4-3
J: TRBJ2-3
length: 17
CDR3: CASSQGRPGLATDTQYF
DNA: TGCGCCAGCAGCCAAGGACGTCCGGGACTAGCAACAGATACGCAGTATTTT

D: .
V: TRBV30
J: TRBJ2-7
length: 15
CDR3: CAWSVEGRRSYEQYF
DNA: TGTGCCTGGAGTGTAGAGGGGAGGAGGTCCTACGAGCAGTACTTC

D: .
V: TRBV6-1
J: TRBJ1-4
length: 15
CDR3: CASSEAGPANEKLFF
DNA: TGTGCCAGCAGTGAAGCGGGGCCGGCTAATGAAAAACTGTTTTTT

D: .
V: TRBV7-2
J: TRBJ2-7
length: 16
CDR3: CASSLGMPLSVREQYF
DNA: TGTGCCAGCAGCTTAGGTATGCCCTTATCGGTAAGAGAGCAGTACTTC

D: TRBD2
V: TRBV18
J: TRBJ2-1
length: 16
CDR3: CASSPRQLAGDNEQFF
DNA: TGTGCCAGCTCACCGCGGCAACTAGCGGGAGACAATGAGCAGTTCTTC

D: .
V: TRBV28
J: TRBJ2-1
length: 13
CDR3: CASRPLSYNEQFF
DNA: TGTGCCAGCAGGCCTCTATCATACAATGAGCAGTTCTTC

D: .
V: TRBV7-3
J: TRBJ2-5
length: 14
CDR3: CASSQGGVQETQYF
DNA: TGTGCCAGCAGCCAAGGGGGGGTCCAAGAGACCCAGTACTTC

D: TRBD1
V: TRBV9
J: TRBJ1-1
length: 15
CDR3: CASSVGTGVTAEAFF
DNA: TGTGCCAGCAGCGTCGGGACAGGGGTTACGGCTGAAGCTTTCTTT

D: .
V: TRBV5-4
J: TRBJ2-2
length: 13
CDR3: CASSLVSAGELFF
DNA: TGTGCCAGCAGCTTGGTTTCAGCCGGGGAGCTGTTTTTT

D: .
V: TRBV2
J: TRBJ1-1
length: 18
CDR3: CASSRSEPGHLGYTEAFF
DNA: TGTGCCAGCAGCCGTTCGGAACCGGGACATCTGGGGTACACTGAAGCTTTCTTT

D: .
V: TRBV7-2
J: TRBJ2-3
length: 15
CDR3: CASSLTGGGRDTQYF
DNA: TGTGCCAGCAGCTTAACAGGAGGAGGGAGAGATACGCAGTATTTT

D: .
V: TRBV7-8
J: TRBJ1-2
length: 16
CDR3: CASSDVGVGVTYGYTF
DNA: TGTGCCAGCAGCGACGTCGGGGTTGGGGTTACCTATGGCTACACCTTC

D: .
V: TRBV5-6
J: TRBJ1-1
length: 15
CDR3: CASSLPGGENTEAFF
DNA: TGTGCCAGCAGCTTGCCGGGAGGCGAGAACACTGAAGCTTTCTTT

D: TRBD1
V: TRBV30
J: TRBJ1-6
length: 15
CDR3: CAWSVRTGRNSPLHF
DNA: TGTGCCTGGAGTGTGCGGACAGGGCGGAATTCACCCCTCCACTTT

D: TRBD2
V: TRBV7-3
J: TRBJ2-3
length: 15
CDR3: CASSLLAGLRDTQYF
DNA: TGTGCCAGCAGCCTCCTAGCGGGGTTGCGGGATACGCAGTATTTT

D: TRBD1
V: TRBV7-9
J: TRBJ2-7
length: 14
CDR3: CASSLGPRGHEQYF
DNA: TGTGCCAGCAGCTTAGGTCCCAGGGGGCACGAGCAGTACTTC

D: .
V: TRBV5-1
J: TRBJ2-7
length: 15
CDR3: CASSLAGGMSYEQYF
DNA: TGCGCCAGCAGCTTGGCGGGCGGGATGTCGTACGAGCAGTACTTC

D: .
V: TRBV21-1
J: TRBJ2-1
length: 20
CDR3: CASSKGLGTSGRVSYNEQFF
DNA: TGTGCCAGCAGCAAAGGACTCGGGACTAGCGGGAGGGTCTCCTACAATGAGCAGTTCTTC

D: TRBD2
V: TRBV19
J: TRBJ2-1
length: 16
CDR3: CASSGPGLHSYNEQFF
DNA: TGTGCCAGTAGTGGCCCGGGACTACACTCCTACAATGAGCAGTTCTTC

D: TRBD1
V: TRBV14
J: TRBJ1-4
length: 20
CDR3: CASSQVVGTGGRLDPEKLFF
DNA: TGTGCCAGCAGCCAAGTCGTAGGGACAGGGGGCCGCCTCGATCCGGAAAAACTGTTTTTT

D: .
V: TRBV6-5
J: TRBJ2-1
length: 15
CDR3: CASSPDYQPYNEQFF
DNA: TGTGCCAGTTCCCCGGACTATCAACCCTACAATGAGCAGTTCTTC

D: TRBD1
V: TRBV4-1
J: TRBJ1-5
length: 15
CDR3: CASSHRDSGNQPQHF
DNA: TGCGCCAGCAGCCACCGGGACAGCGGCAATCAGCCCCAGCATTTT

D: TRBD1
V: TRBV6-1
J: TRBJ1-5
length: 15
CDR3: CATDLGQTSNQPQHF
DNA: TGTGCCACCGACCTGGGACAGACGAGCAATCAGCCCCAGCATTTT

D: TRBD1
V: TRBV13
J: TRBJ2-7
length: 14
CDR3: CASSLGQGGDEQYF
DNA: TGTGCCAGCAGCCTCGGACAGGGGGGAGACGAGCAGTACTTC

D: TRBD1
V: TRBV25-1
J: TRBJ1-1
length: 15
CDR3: CASRDRGPMNTEAFF
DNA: TGTGCCAGCAGGGACAGGGGGCCCATGAACACTGAAGCTTTCTTT

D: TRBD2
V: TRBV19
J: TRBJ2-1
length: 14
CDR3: CASRTGTSHNEQFF
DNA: TGTGCCAGTAGGACCGGGACTAGCCACAATGAGCAGTTCTTC

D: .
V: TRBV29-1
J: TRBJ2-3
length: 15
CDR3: CSTKGGTTGADTQYF
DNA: TGCAGCACTAAGGGGGGGACAACGGGCGCAGATACGCAGTATTTT

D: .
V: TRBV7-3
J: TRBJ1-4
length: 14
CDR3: CASSLEGPRVRLFF
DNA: TGTGCCAGCAGCTTAGAAGGCCCACGGGTTAGACTGTTTTTT

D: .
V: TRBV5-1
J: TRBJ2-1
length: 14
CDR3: CASSPTTGNNEQFF
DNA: TGCGCCAGCAGCCCGACTACAGGGAACAATGAGCAGTTCTTC

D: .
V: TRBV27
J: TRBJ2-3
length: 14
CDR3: CASSSLRYRATGYF
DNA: TGTGCCAGCAGTTCCCTACGATACAGGGCAACGGGGTATTTT

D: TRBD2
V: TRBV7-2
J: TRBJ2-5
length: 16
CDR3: CASSPYGPGGAKTQYF
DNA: TGTGCCAGCAGCCCATACGGGCCCGGGGGGGCCAAGACCCAGTACTTC

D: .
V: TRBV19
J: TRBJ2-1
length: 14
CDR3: CASRRLGSYNEQFF
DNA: TGTGCCAGTAGGAGGTTGGGTTCCTACAATGAGCAGTTCTTC

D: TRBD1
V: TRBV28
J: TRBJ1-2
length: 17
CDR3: CASSSEGTVAQSYGYTF
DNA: TGTGCCAGCAGTTCAGAAGGGACAGTAGCTCAGAGCTATGGCTACACCTTC

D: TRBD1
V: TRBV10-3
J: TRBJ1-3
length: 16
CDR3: CAINRTGASSGNTIYF
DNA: TGTGCCATCAATCGGACAGGGGCGAGCTCTGGAAACACCATATATTTT

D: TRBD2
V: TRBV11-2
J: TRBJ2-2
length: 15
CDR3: CASRNGLAETGELFF
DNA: TGTGCCAGTAGAAACGGACTAGCGGAAACCGGGGAGCTGTTTTTT

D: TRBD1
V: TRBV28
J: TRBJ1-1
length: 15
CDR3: CASRRRQGARTEAFF
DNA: TGTGCCAGCAGACGCCGACAGGGGGCGCGAACTGAAGCTTTCTTT

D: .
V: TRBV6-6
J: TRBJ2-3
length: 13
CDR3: CASSSSRADTQYF
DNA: TGTGCCAGCAGCTCTAGCCGGGCAGATACGCAGTATTTT

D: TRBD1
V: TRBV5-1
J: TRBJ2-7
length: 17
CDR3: CASSLGRQGVGVYEQYF
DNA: TGCGCCAGCAGCTTGGGCCGACAGGGGGTAGGAGTCTACGAGCAGTACTTC

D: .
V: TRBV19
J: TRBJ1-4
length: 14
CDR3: CASRLFQGSEKLFF
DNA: TGTGCCAGTAGACTCTTCCAGGGAAGTGAAAAACTGTTTTTT

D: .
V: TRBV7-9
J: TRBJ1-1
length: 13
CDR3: CASSLRRNTEAFF
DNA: TGTGCCAGCAGCTTACGGAGGAACACTGAAGCTTTCTTT

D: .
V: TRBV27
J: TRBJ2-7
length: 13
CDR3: CASSTYGGYEQYF
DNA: TGTGCCAGCAGTACATATGGTGGCTACGAGCAGTACTTC

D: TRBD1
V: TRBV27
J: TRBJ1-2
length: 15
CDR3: CASSLRQGSNYGYTF
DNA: TGTGCCAGCAGTTTAAGACAGGGCTCTAACTATGGCTACACCTTC

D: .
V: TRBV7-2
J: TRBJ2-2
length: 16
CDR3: CASSRGQFGGTGELFF
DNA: TGTGCCAGCAGTCGCGGACAGTTTGGGGGAACCGGGGAGCTGTTTTTT

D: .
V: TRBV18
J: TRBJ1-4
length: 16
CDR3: CASSPPANRVGEKLFF
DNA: TGTGCCAGCTCACCACCGGCAAACAGGGTGGGTGAAAAACTGTTTTTT

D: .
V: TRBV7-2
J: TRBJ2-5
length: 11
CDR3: CASSQAETQYF
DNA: TGTGCCAGCAGCCAAGCGGAGACCCAGTACTTC

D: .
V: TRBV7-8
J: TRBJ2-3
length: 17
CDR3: CASSLVSREPSTDTQYF
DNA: TGTGCCAGCAGCTTAGTAAGCAGGGAACCCAGCACAGATACGCAGTATTTT

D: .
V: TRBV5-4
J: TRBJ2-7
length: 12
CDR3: CASSLVGNEQYF
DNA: TGTGCCAGCAGCTTGGTCGGTAACGAGCAGTACTTC

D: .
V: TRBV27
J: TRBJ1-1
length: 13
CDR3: CASSLYADTEAFF
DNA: TGTGCCAGCAGCCTCTACGCTGACACTGAAGCTTTCTTT

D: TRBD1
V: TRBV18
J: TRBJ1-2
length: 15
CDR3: CASSPLDRAYYGYTF
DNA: TGTGCCAGCTCACCCCTCGACAGGGCTTACTATGGCTACACCTTC

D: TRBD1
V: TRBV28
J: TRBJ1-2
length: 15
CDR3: CASGTGGSPNYGYTF
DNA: TGTGCCAGTGGGACAGGGGGAAGTCCCAACTATGGCTACACCTTC

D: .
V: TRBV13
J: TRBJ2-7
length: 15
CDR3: CASSPWRGGPYEQYF
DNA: TGTGCCAGCAGCCCCTGGCGCGGGGGCCCCTACGAGCAGTACTTC

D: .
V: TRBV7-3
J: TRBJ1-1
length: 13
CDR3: CASSLKVRDEAFF
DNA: TGTGCCAGCAGCTTAAAGGTCCGGGATGAAGCTTTCTTT

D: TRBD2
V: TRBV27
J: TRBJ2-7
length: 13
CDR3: CASGWSGSNEQYF
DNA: TGTGCCAGCGGTTGGAGCGGGAGCAACGAGCAGTACTTC